What follows are 30 T cell receptor beta chains derived from one specimen sequenced in a study of T cells in Graves' hyperthyroidism and ophthalmopathy. Amplification yielded TCR beta CDR3 regions, with RNA transcripts as the source. Initially, a first-round RT-PCR of the TCR CDR3 employed the HTBI primer set. Via MiXCR, TCRdb re-called the multiplex PCR reads, giving one row per CDR3 protein. The table shows 380,000 or so distinct CDR3 sequences, with 15% to 20% occurring only once. Material: blood. The receptors here all came from a woman between 18 and 29 years old with Graves' hyperthyroidism.

At least ten counts were recorded for this clonotype. In nucleotides, the CDR3 is TGTGCCAGCGGAGGGACAGGCAATCAGCCCCAGCATTTT. It specifies CASGGTGNQPQHF. This chain connects TRBV2 to TRBJ1-5, with TRBD1 matching over 7 bases. Germline values: CDR1 SNHLY, CDR2 FYNNEI. V trimming: 8 bases; J trimming: 2 bases; junction bases outside the gene matches: 3. CDR3 length: 13 residues.

This clonotype showed up many times. The gene calls are TRBV6-1 and TRBJ1-3; 7 bases are a match to TRBD1. The CDR3 length is 15 residues. CDR1 is MNHNS and CDR2 is SASEGT in the germline V gene. Trimming took 5 bases from V and 0 from J; bases not matched to a gene: 4. In DNA form, the CDR3 reads TGTGCCAGCAGTCGACAGGGACACTCTGGAAACACCATATATTTT. This encodes CASSRQGHSGNTIYF.

This clonotype has just a few counts. The chain couples TRBV7-9 to TRBJ1-5; no reliable D call. This CDR3 region has 15 residues. CDR1 is SEHNR, CDR2 FQNEAQ, per germline (reference sequence). V dropped 4 bases and J dropped 0 bases, with 10 bases sitting between them. DNA for the CDR3: TGTGCCAGCAGCTGGAAAGGTGATAGCAATCAGCCCCAGCATTTT. Its translation is CASSWKGDSNQPQHF.

This chain uses TRBV28 with TRBJ2-5, with no clear D. This CDR3 is 16 amino acids long. The V and J ends lost 4 bases and 2 bases respectively, with 17 bases between them. Germline lookup yields CDR1 MDHEN and CDR2 SYDVKM. The CDR3 sequence: CASSYTDAPSQETQYF. In DNA form, the CDR3 reads TGTGCCAGCAGTTATACGGACGCCCCCAGTCAAGAGACCCAGTACTTC.

This clonotype has at least ten counts. V usage is TRBV6-5 and J usage is TRBJ1-5; tentative D call: TRBD1 (5 bases). The CDR3 is 13 residues long. V lost 8 bases, J lost 0 bases, and 8 bases lay in between. Germline V gene data show CDR1 as MNHEY and CDR2 as SVGAGI. The CDR3 region is CASGRGSNQPQHF. CDR3 nucleotide sequence: TGTGCCAGCGGAAGGGGTAGCAATCAGCCCCAGCATTTT.

This clonotype was observed a handful of times. The chain couples TRBV7-2 to TRBJ2-5, with 8 bases identical to TRBD2. V lost 5 bases, J lost 4 bases, and 3 bases stayed unmatched. The CDR3 runs to 13 residues. Germline CDR1 reads SGHTA; CDR2 reads FQGNSA. This CDR3 is CASSPREGETQYF. As DNA, the CDR3 is TGTGCCAGCAGCCCCCGGGAGGGAGAGACCCAGTACTTC.

The sample holds a few counts of this clonotype. This chain links TRBV4-2 with TRBJ1-5; D may be TRBD1 (6 bases). This CDR3 is built from 18 residues. V was shortened by 1 base and J by 4 bases, with 20 bases between the two germline ends. Germline values: CDR1 LGHNA, CDR2 YNFKEQ. The chain's CDR3 is CASSQAPGDTRGNQPQHF. CDR3 sequence (DNA): TGTGCCAGCAGCCAAGCCCCGGGGGACACGAGGGGTAATCAGCCCCAGCATTTT.

As concerns this clonotype: It may be a read error: a sequence one base away is much more abundant. J is TRBJ1-1 and V is TRBV12-3 or TRBV12-4, with D tentatively TRBD1 (5 bases). CDR3 length: 13 residues. The CDR3 reads CASRGPGNTEACF. The CDR3 coding sequence is TGTGCCAGCAGGGGGCCGGGGAACACTGAAGCTTGCTTT.

This clonotype was detected a few times. The V and J genes are TRBV6-5 and TRBJ1-4; D call uncertain. This CDR3 spans 15 amino acids. The germline V gene encodes CDR1 MNHEY and CDR2 SVGAGI. The germline V and J ends were trimmed by 0 bases and 3 bases, with 8 bases remaining between them. The CDR3 spells CASSYSINPNEKLFF. CDR3 DNA sequence: TGTGCCAGCAGTTACTCGATTAACCCTAATGAAAAACTGTTTTTT.

The chain links TRBV4-2 to TRBJ1-1; 7 bases match TRBD1. With V trimmed by 1 base and J by 6 bases, 11 bases remained unmatched. CDR3 length: 16 amino acids. CDR1 LGHNA and CDR2 YNFKEQ come from the germline V gene. For the CDR3, the DNA is TGTGCCAGCAGCCAAGTCGAGGGGGCCCCGGTACCTGAAGCTTTCTTT. It codes for CASSQVEGAPVPEAFF.

This clonotype showed up many times. The V call is TRBV2, the J call TRBJ2-2, with 7 bases that match TRBD2. V was clipped by 4 bases and J by 5 bases; unmatched bases: 1. Germline-derived CDR1 and CDR2 are SNHLY and FYNNEI. This CDR3 has 13 residues. The CDR3 sequence is CASSVRGTGELFF. The CDR3 DNA follows: TGTGCCAGCAGTGTGCGGGGGACCGGGGAGCTGTTTTTT.

This clonotype was seen at least ten times. V gene TRBV19 combines with J gene TRBJ1-1; tentative D call: TRBD1 (5 bases). This CDR3 is 16 amino acids long. Trimming cost V 4 bases and J 1 base, with 16 bases left between them. Per the germline V gene, CDR1 is LNHDA and CDR2 is SQIVND (reference sequence). In DNA form, the CDR3 reads TGTGCCAGTAGTAGCCCCGATGTAGGGGCGAACACTGAAGCTTTCTTT. This encodes CASSSPDVGANTEAFF.

Ten or more counts support this clonotype. In DNA form, the CDR3 reads TGCGCCAGTGGTTCCTCAACCCTCACAGATACGCAGTATTTT. It encodes CASGSSTLTDTQYF. This chain links TRBV5-1 with TRBJ2-3; D gene unclear. Trimming removed 8 bases at V and 2 bases at J, with 15 bases between. The CDR3 spans 14 residues. Germline V CDR1 and CDR2: SGHRS, YFSETQ.

The rearrangement uses TRBV7-6 and TRBJ2-7; unclear D gene. Trimming cost V 5 bases and J 0 bases, with 14 bases left between them. The V gene's germline CDR1 is SGHVS and CDR2 FNYEAQ. CDR3 size: 15 residues. The CDR3 here is CASSPETYISYEQYF. CDR3 DNA sequence: TGTGCCAGCAGCCCAGAGACATATATCTCCTACGAGCAGTACTTC.

This clonotype occurred many times. The rearrangement joins TRBV11-2 to TRBJ2-5; D unclear. Trimming removed 1 base from V and 5 bases from J, with 11 bases in between. The germline gives CDR1 SGHAT, CDR2 FQNNGV. CDR3 length: 14 residues. CDR3 protein: CASSLGGGPETQYF. The CDR3 DNA reads as TGTGCCAGCAGCTTAGGAGGTGGGCCGGAGACCCAGTACTTC.

This clonotype was recorded at least ten times. This chain links TRBV5-1 with TRBJ2-2; maybe TRBD1 (5 bases). V dropped 3 bases and J dropped 6 bases, with 9 bases sitting between them. CDR1 and CDR2 (germline): SGHRS, YFSETQ. There are 13 residues in the CDR3. CDR3 loop: CASSWSRAGELFF. CDR3 DNA: TGCGCCAGCAGCTGGAGCAGGGCCGGGGAGCTGTTTTTT.

This chain joins TRBV18 and TRBJ2-4; TRBD1 matches 8 bases. This CDR3 comprises 15 residues. Germline V gene data show CDR1 as KGHSH and CDR2 as LQKENI. The V segment lost 3 bases and the J segment 9 bases; nucleotides outside the gene matches: 10. The DNA for the CDR3 is TGTGCCAGCTCACCCCTAAAGCTGGGACAGGCCATTCAGTACTTC. Translated: CASSPLKLGQAIQYF. Variable domain in full (rest from reference TRBV18 and TRBJ2-4): NAGVMQNPRHLVRRRGQEARLRCSPMKGHSHVYWYRQLPEEGLKFMVYLQKENIIDESGMPKERFSAEFPKEGPSILRIQQVVRGDSAAYFCASSPLKLGQAIQYFGAGTRLSVL.

This clonotype has more than one count but fewer than ten. This rearrangement joins TRBV5-1 to TRBJ1-1, with D unclear. V was cut by 4 bases and J by 6 bases, with 13 bases left in between. Per germline, CDR1 SGHRS and CDR2 YFSETQ. The CDR3 totals 13 residues. In DNA, the CDR3 is TGCGCCAGCAGCCTGTGGCCGGGCTCTGAAGCTTTCTTT. This sequence encodes CASSLWPGSEAFF.

Ten or more counts support this clonotype. The chain carries TRBV6-5 and TRBJ2-7; unclear D gene. Germline CDR1 is MNHEY and CDR2 is SVGAGI. The CDR3 contains 14 residues. Trimming left V 5 bases short and J 4 bases short, with 15 bases between. Here the CDR3 DNA reads TGTGCCAGCAGTCCTTTCCCCGGTTGGTACGAGCAGTACTTC. It translates to CASSPFPGWYEQYF.

This clonotype was observed a few times. The V and J genes are TRBV13 and TRBJ2-2, with a tentative D call TRBD2 (6 bases). V lost 5 bases, J lost 6 bases, and 19 bases lay in between. This CDR3 spans 16 amino acids. Germline V gene lookup returns CDR1 PRHDT and CDR2 FYEKMQ (reference sequence). The CDR3 nucleotides are TGTGCCAGCAGCCTCCCTAGTCGGGACTTCCCCGGGGAGCTGTTTTTT. This codes for CASSLPSRDFPGELFF.

This clonotype was counted at least ten times. The V call is TRBV28, the J call TRBJ2-5, with D possibly matching TRBD2 (7 bases). The CDR3 sequence is 14 residues long. The V gene lost 6 bases and the J gene lost 5 bases, with 16 bases spanning the gap. Germline V lookup: CDR1 MDHEN, CDR2 SYDVKM. The CDR3 is CASRGGGVRETQYF. The CDR3 DNA is TGTGCCAGCAGAGGGGGAGGGGTCCGGGAGACCCAGTACTTC.

This clonotype came up many times. V usage is TRBV7-3 and J usage is TRBJ2-7; a possible D gene is TRBD2 (6 bases). V was shortened by 5 bases and J by 3 bases, with 11 bases between the two germline ends. Per the germline V gene, CDR1 is SGHTA and CDR2 is FQGTGA. The CDR3 extends over 13 amino acids. DNA of the CDR3: TGTGCCAGCAGCCCGGACGGGGGCTACGAGCAGTACTTC. Protein product: CASSPDGGYEQYF.

V is TRBV6-1 and J is TRBJ2-2; 12 positions agree with TRBD1. The J segment lost 7 bases and the V segment lost 8 bases, leaving 5 bases of the junction unmatched. Looked up from germline, CDR1 is MNHNS and CDR2 is SASEGT. This CDR3 has 14 amino acids. The CDR3 coding sequence is TGTGCCAGCCCGGGACAGGGGGCTGTCGGGGAGCTGTTTTTT. This codes for CASPGQGAVGELFF.

In its sample, this clonotype was seen many times. The chain carries TRBV12-3 or TRBV12-4 and TRBJ1-2, with 8 positions matching TRBD1. V shed 7 bases and J 0 bases; nucleotides not matched to a gene: 4. The CDR3 has 14 residues. This CDR3 reads CASTDRGANYGYTF. CDR3 nucleotide sequence: TGTGCCAGCACCGACAGGGGAGCTAACTATGGCTACACCTTC.

This clonotype was seen repeatedly, ten times or more. The rearrangement uses TRBV6-5 and TRBJ2-7; D unclear. Trimming took off 7 bases at V and 5 bases at J, with 15 bases between the two ends. Germline CDR1 is MNHEY and CDR2 is SVGAGI. The CDR3 loop spans 13 amino acids. CDR3 sequence (DNA): TGTGCCAGCACCGAGGTGCGAGGACACGAGCAGTACTTC. This translates into CASTEVRGHEQYF.

The sample holds many counts of this clonotype. The rearrangement uses TRBV6-2 or TRBV6-3 and TRBJ2-2; D may correspond to TRBD1 or TRBD2 (5 bases each). The CDR3 has 18 amino acids. Trimming left V 0 bases short and J 5 bases short, with 19 bases between. The germline gives CDR1 MNHEY, CDR2 SVGEGT. CDR3 sequence reads: CASSYSPWNGAGTGELFF. CDR3 in DNA: TGTGCCAGCAGTTACTCCCCATGGAACGGGGCAGGGACCGGGGAGCTGTTTTTT.

This chain joins TRBV4-1 and TRBJ1-1; D unresolved. The CDR3 consists of 16 residues. Per germline, CDR1 MGHRA and CDR2 YSYEKL. V gave up 2 bases and J gave up 5 bases, with 18 bases separating them. The CDR3 protein is CASSQPPGTQGTEAFF. Here the CDR3 DNA reads TGCGCCAGCAGCCAACCTCCGGGAACCCAAGGTACTGAAGCTTTCTTT.

This clonotype appeared many times. The chain employs TRBV30 and TRBJ1-2, with 7 nucleotides matching TRBD1. Germline V gene data show CDR1 as GTSNPN and CDR2 as SVGIG (reference sequence). The CDR3 length is 15 residues. Trimming at V came to 2 bases and at J to 4 bases, leaving 10 bases not matched to a gene. This CDR3 reads CAWSLRQGRAYGYTF. Here the CDR3 DNA reads TGTGCCTGGAGTTTGAGACAGGGCCGAGCCTATGGCTACACCTTC.

This clonotype was seen a handful of times. The chain recombines TRBV18 with TRBJ2-7; D remains unclear. Germline CDR1 KGHSH, CDR2 LQKENI. The CDR3 sequence is 12 residues long. The V end was cut by 3 bases, the J end by 4 bases, with 7 bases between. In DNA form, the CDR3 reads TGTGCCAGCTCACCGACTCCTTACGAGCAGTACTTC. Protein: CASSPTPYEQYF.

This clonotype was seen many times. The chain combines TRBV2 with TRBJ1-2, with no clear D. The CDR3 runs to 11 residues. V gave up 6 bases and J gave up 7 bases, with 9 bases separating them. Germline lookup yields CDR1 SNHLY and CDR2 FYNNEI. CDR3 sequence: CASRSGLGYTF. CDR3 in DNA: TGTGCCAGCAGGTCAGGACTTGGCTACACCTTC.